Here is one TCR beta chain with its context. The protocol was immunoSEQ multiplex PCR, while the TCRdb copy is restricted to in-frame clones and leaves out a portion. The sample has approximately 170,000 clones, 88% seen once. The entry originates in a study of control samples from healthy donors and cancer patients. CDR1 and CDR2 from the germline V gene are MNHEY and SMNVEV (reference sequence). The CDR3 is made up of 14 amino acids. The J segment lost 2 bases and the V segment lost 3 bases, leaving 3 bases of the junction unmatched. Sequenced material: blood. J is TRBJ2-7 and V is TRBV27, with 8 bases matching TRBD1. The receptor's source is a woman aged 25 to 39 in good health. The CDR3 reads CASSFGTGTYEQYF. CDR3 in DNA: TGTGCCAGCAGTTTTGGGACAGGAACCTACGAGCAGTACTTC.